Below, 5 T cell receptor beta chains from the same sample are listed, as sequenced in a study of blood T cells in healthy people across ages. Sample-barcoded 5' priming and a J-beta primer mix drove a second PCR of roughly 7 to 11 cycles. From the 5' RACE reads, TCRdb called clonotypes with MiXCR, one entry per CDR3 protein. The sample holds around 2 million distinct CDR3 sequences; roughly 43% are singletons and the top ten take more than 20%. The sequenced sample consisted of blood. These receptors originate from a human donor in good health.

This chain connects TRBV7-9 to TRBJ2-1; D may be TRBD1 (5 bases). Trimming removed 5 bases from V and 9 bases from J, with 14 bases in between. Germline loops: CDR1 SEHNR, CDR2 FQNEAQ (reference sequence). The CDR3 extends over 13 amino acids. CDR3 loop: CASSGATVAEQFF. CDR3 nucleotide sequence: TGTGCCAGCAGCGGGGCTACAGTGGCTGAGCAGTTCTTC.

The gene calls are TRBV7-8 and TRBJ2-3; TRBD1 might be the D (6 bases). The CDR3 is 16 amino acids. In germline, CDR1 is SGHVS, CDR2 FQNEAQ. Trimming stripped 6 bases from V and 0 bases from J, with 16 bases between. The CDR3 is CASRRGRGRSTDTQYF. In nucleotides, the CDR3 is TGTGCCAGCAGACGTGGCAGGGGAAGGAGCACAGATACGCAGTATTTT. Filled out from reference TRBV7-8 and TRBJ2-3, the complete variable domain reads GAGVSQSPRYKVAKRGQDVALRCDPISGHVSLFWYQQALGQGPEFLTYFQNEAQLDKSGLPSDRFFAERPEGSVSTLKIQRTQQEDSAVYLCASRRGRGRSTDTQYFGPGTRLTVL.

The chain employs TRBV15 and TRBJ2-4; 9 positions agree with TRBD1. The length of the CDR3 is 18 residues. Germline V gene data show CDR1 as LNHNV and CDR2 as YYDKDF (reference sequence). The V and J ends lost 3 bases and 13 bases, in that order; junction bases with no gene match: 22. CDR3 amino acids: CATSSIARHARQGGEQYF. The CDR3 DNA reads TGTGCCACCAGCAGTATCGCCCGTCACGCCCGACAGGGGGGTGAGCAGTACTTC.

The sample holds a few counts of this clonotype. J is TRBJ2-5 and V is TRBV7-3; 9 positions match TRBD1. The CDR3 is made up of 14 amino acids. V was clipped by 5 bases and J by 4 bases; unmatched bases: 5. The germline V gene has CDR1 SGHTA and CDR2 FQGTGA. This CDR3 reads CASSPGQGSETQYF. As DNA, the CDR3 is TGTGCCAGCAGCCCAGGACAGGGGTCAGAGACCCAGTACTTC.

This rearrangement joins TRBV4-3 to TRBJ1-1; 7 nucleotides match TRBD1. This CDR3 is built from 16 residues. Germline trimming cut 1 base from V and 12 bases from J; bases unmatched to any gene: 17. Germline CDR1 LGHNA, CDR2 YSLEER. CDR3 sequence reads: CASSQAGTEAGPGTFF. DNA for the CDR3: TGCGCCAGCAGCCAAGCGGGGACAGAAGCAGGTCCAGGGACTTTCTTT.